This T cell receptor (beta chain) was identified in a study of cytomegalovirus exposure and HLA in healthy donors (TCRdb year 2017). With respect to the entire study: An earlier analysis of some 600 of the donors reported about 260 Gb of sequence data and around 100 million unique TCR beta sequences obtained from around 170 million T cells. An early release that covered 640 HLA-typed donors contained around 300 gigabases of sequencing data and around 85 million unique TCR sequences. The genetic ancestry cluster associated with self-reported Caucasian donors included about 84% of the roughly 400 genotyped donors. The aim of the study was to test whether cataloging public T cell receptors could identify signatures of past pathogen exposure. The T cell repertoires of around 670 subjects were profiled by immunosequencing and related to cytomegalovirus serostatus. Along with the approximately 650-subject first cohort, a separate validation cohort of some 130 different subjects was used. High-throughput TCR immunosequencing, statistical association of individual TCRs with disease status, and machine learning were combined to predict cytomegalovirus infection status. In a later analysis, previously published TCR beta repertoires from 666 donors were re-analyzed and high-resolution HLA genotyping was added so that TCR occurrence patterns could be studied. The later analysis used no new phenotypic data to find candidate immune exposures, relying instead on TCR beta sequences and their occurrence across donors. In an earlier analysis of 587 of the donors, high-throughput TCR beta sequencing was used to judge whether each TCR beta V gene segment behaved as functional or pseudogenic. Alongside the repertoire data, information on donor age, sex, ethnicity and CMV serostatus was compiled. In a later genetic analysis, genome-wide SNP genotypes for about 55% of the roughly 700 donors were used, and that subset was treated as a discovery cohort. All discovery cohort repertoires had been generated on a single sequencing platform. Both class I and class II loci were covered by HLA typing, at four-digit resolution. Typing coverage varied by locus: about 629-640 donors for A, B, C, DRB1 and DQB1; approximately 500 for DQA1; some 610 for DPA1; around 450 for DPB1. Four to six DR-DQ haplotypes were handled as single units for association and clustering, since linkage in the cohort was strong. Among around 400 genotyped donors of the cohort, an average of about 220,000 unique TCR beta nucleotide sequences was sequenced per donor, of which about 18% were non-productive. Findings and caveats that apply to the study as a whole: The cohort was sequenced for TCR beta chains only, and without alpha or paired-chain data the features that could be detected were limited. Most TCR sequences were observed very rarely across donors, whereas some public TCRs were present in many individuals. In a later analysis, the rate of TCR association differed among HLA loci, with DRB1 alleles having the most associated TCRs and HLA-C alleles having the fewest. A later analysis found that HLA-associated TCR beta chains were more clonally expanded and had lower generation probabilities than equally common non-associated chains. The 87-base-pair reads could not distinguish some IMGT-functional V segments, including TRBV6-2 and TRBV6-3, so those segments were excluded. According to a later analysis, most CMV-associated TCR beta chains appeared to be HLA-restricted, and the HLA associations seemed to be driven largely by CMV exposure. The presence/absence analyses assumed that sequencing depth was roughly uniform across donors, and that assumption may not be true. In the study, some 180 TCR beta chains were listed as associated with cytomegalovirus. Because counts were too low, approximately 15 rarely observed V segments, including chromosome 9 orphons, were excluded from the earlier analysis of roughly 580 of the donors. The authors suggested that the approach could potentially be generalized to other disease states and immunological phenotypes. Because HLA typing was unavailable for some donors at each locus, only the typed subset was used in association tests. Correlated functional status among segregating V segments might be attributable to linkage disequilibrium, but an unknown experimental factor could not be ruled out. A group of highly shared sequence variants was considered likely to be a technical artifact of the sequencing pipeline. A later analysis associated 17,000 or so TCR beta sequences with specific HLA alleles at a false discovery rate of 0.05. Immune exposure information for the cohort was limited to CMV serostatus. When HLA alleles, especially DR and DQ, strongly co-occurred, attributing TCR associations to individual alleles was difficult. Broadly in line with IMGT annotations, most TCR beta V segments showed up in productive rearrangements about 87% or about 30% of the time in an earlier analysis of 450 to 750 of the donors. A later genetic analysis reported fewer N-insertions in productive TCRs among donors in an Asian-associated ancestry cluster than the roughly 690-donor mean. In vitro tests confirmed that a few of the cytomegalovirus-associated TCR beta chains recognize cytomegalovirus antigens. In both the original and validation cohorts, the classifier was reported to diagnose cytomegalovirus status with high specificity and sensitivity. A further reported finding was that TCR beta sequences accurately predicted the HLA-A and HLA-B alleles for most subjects in the first cohort. Several of the top co-occurrence clusters appeared to be linked to parvovirus B19, influenza, CMV and Epstein-Barr virus, according to a later analysis. A later genetic analysis associated a missense DCLRE1C variant with V-gene and J-gene trimming of TCR beta chains, and an independent cohort replicated the association.

CDR1 and CDR2, per the germline V gene, are MGHDK and SYGVNS. The CDR3 spans 15 residues, from the cysteine through the phenylalanine. The DNA shown is the 45-base CDR3, in frame from base 1. V drops 8 bases and J drops 3 bases, leaving 19 bases in between. This clone was detected a few times. The antigen it recognizes is unknown. Qualities for individual bases were not recorded, and no much larger clone is one base off. The cohort consisted of approximately 690 healthy bone marrow donors. All cohort members were sampled while nominally healthy, although unrecorded immune exposures were likely present. The donor tested CMV seropositive, placing the donor among the roughly 270 seropositive members of the cohort. Each donor provided a peripheral blood sample, and peripheral blood mononuclear cells were used for TCR beta sequencing. The Qiagen DNeasy Blood Extraction Kit was used to extract genomic DNA from the blood cell samples.

Preparation of the library involved the immunoSEQ multiplex PCR assay. For the multiplex PCR, a mixture combining 60 forward primers for TCR Vbeta segments and 13 reverse primers for TCR Jbeta segments was used. The CDR3 region of rearranged TCR beta genes was amplified from genomic DNA by a multiplex PCR assay. Amplified TCR beta libraries were sequenced as 87-base-pair reads on the Illumina HiSeq System. The authors processed their data as follows. A later analysis counted some 74 million unique TCR beta chains across the 700 or so repertoires, and 10 million to 11 million of these chains were shared by at least two donors. A nearest-neighbor algorithm error-corrected the raw reads and collapsed the reads into unique sequences, merging closely related sequences to remove PCR and sequencing errors. CDR3 sequences were aligned to IMGT reference sequences to assign V, D and J gene segments. For a sequence to be retained, a match of at least six nucleotides was required to both a V gene segment and a J gene segment. Rearrangements were called productive when the CDR3 lacked stop codons and stayed in frame with V and J; all others were non-productive. Following IMGT convention, CDR3 was defined as the stretch from the second conserved V-encoded cysteine to the conserved J-encoded phenylalanine. In an earlier analysis of 500 to 650 of the donors, sequences lacking an unambiguous match to a single V gene segment were excluded. An earlier analysis of 550 to 650 of the donors classified V segments as functional when productive rearrangements were above 56.7% and as segregating when the standard deviation between donors was above 5%. To diagnose cytomegalovirus status from the catalog of TCR beta chain sequences, a statistical classification framework was built. V and J gene assignment, in a later analysis, came from comparing TCR nucleotide sequences with IMGT/GENE-DB human TR gene sequences. The TCRdist pipeline was used in a later analysis to assign CDR3 sequences and most-parsimonious VDJ recombination scenarios. In a later analysis, each TCR beta chain was defined by its CDR3 amino acid sequence together with its V-gene family, and reads without a unique V-gene family were excluded. To address suspected cross-contamination and a sequencing artifact, a later analysis removed a few hundred highly shared, low-generation-probability nucleotide sequences. In a later analysis, a clonal expansion index was calculated for each public chain from normalized within-repertoire ranks of inferred template counts. A later analysis computed generation probabilities with a VDJ recombination model fitted to out-of-frame rearrangements, and checked the results against IGoR. In a later analysis, hypergeometric tests were used to score TCR-TCR, TCR-HLA and TCR-CMV co-occurrence, with a repertoire-size bias correction applied to TCR pairs. A later analysis estimated false discovery rates by permuting HLA or CMV assignments 20 times. In a later analysis, co-occurring TCRs were grouped using DBSCAN, with TCRdist sequence similarity added in when clustering inside HLA-allele-positive subsets. Repertoires with fewer than 30,000 or more than 120,000 public chains, plus five repertoires with anomalous nucleotide sharing, were excluded from co-occurrence clustering. TCRdb took this table from immuneACCESS and kept in-frame rearrangements with V and J called. Such tables lack part of the clones; where checked against another copy, unresolved V genes explain under half of the gap, and the rest is unexplained. V and J calls and clone size are given by that table; D and trimming were obtained from the DNA. This sample is represented by under 200,000 clones; about 12% of them were singletons. The top ten clones comprise 7.8% of the sample.

The chain uses TRBV25-1 and TRBJ1-1, with the D segment identity uncertain. This TCR was recovered from a man aged 45-65 years in good health and CMV-seropositive. Material for sequencing was PBMCs. The CDR3 is CASQRAGTGDTEAFF. The DNA is TGTGCCAGCCAGCGGGCCGGAACTGGGGACACTGAAGCTTTCTTT.